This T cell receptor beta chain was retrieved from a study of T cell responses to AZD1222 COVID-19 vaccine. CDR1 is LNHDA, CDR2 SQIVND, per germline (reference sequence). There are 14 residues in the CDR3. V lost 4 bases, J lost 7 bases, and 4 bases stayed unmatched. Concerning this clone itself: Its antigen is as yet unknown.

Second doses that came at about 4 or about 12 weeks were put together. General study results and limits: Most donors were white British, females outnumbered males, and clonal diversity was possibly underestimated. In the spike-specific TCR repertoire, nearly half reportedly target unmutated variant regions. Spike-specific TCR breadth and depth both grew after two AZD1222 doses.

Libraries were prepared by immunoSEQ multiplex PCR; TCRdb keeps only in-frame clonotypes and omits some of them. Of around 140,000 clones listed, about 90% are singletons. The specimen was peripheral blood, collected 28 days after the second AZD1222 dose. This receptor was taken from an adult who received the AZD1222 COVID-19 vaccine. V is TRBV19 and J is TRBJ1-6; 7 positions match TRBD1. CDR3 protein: CASSTRQGNSPLHF. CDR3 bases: TGTGCCAGTAGTACGAGACAGGGCAATTCACCCCTCCACTTT.